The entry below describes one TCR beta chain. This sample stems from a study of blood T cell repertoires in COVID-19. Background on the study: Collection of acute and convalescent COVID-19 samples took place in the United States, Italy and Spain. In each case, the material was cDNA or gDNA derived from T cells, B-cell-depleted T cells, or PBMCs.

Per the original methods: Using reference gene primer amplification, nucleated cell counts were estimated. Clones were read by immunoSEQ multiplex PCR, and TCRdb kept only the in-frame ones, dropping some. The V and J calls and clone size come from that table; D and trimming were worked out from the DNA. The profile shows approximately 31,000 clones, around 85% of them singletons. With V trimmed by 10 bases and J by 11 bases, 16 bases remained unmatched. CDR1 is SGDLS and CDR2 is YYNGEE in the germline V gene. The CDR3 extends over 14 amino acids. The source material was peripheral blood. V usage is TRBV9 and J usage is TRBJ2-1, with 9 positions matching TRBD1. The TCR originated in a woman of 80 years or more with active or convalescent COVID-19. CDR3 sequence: CAGSKGQGGEKQFF. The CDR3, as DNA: TGTGCCGGGTCGAAGGGACAGGGCGGCGAGAAGCAGTTCTTC. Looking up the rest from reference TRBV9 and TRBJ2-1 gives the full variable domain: DSGVTQTPKHLITATGQRVTLRCSPRSGDLSVYWYQQSLDQGLQFLIQYYNGEERAKGNILERFSAQQFPDLHSELNLSSLELGDSALYFCAGSKGQGGEKQFFGPGTRLTVL.